This T cell receptor (beta chain) appears in the sequencing data of a study of OX40 agonist ivuxolimab in advanced cancers. About the study: A mean age of roughly 60 years, range roughly 23 to 85, was recorded, and approximately 80% were male.

This CDR3 region has 14 residues. Per the germline V gene, CDR1 is MNHEY and CDR2 is SMNVEV (reference sequence). V was shortened by 7 bases and J by 0 bases, with 10 bases between the two germline ends. On cycle 4 day 1 and cycle 7 day 1, as well as at baseline, blood was sampled. Of note for this clone: What it binds is not known.

The study, taken as a whole, reports: CD4+ T cells averaged fewer expanded clones than CD8+ T cells.

Libraries were prepared by immunoSEQ multiplex PCR; TCRdb keeps only in-frame clonotypes and omits some of them. Of some 57,000 clones listed, approximately 92% were seen once; the top ten hold roughly 21%. The rearrangement joins TRBV27 to TRBJ2-1, with D hard to call. This TCR came from an adult with an advanced solid tumor such as melanoma, head and neck, liver or kidney cancer. Sequencing used CD4+ or CD8+ T cells sorted from blood, obtained in a trial of the OX40 agonist ivuxolimab. The CDR3 region is CASTPAGSYNEQFF. Here the CDR3 DNA reads TGTGCCAGCACCCCGGCTGGCTCCTACAATGAGCAGTTCTTC.